One sample yielded the 10 T cell receptor beta chains listed below, sequenced in a study of T cell repertoires in cytomegalovirus infection. TCRdb fed the reads into MiXCR, producing one record per CDR3 protein. The profile shows about 360,000 distinct CDR3 sequences, around a sixth of them singletons. The sample was PBMCs. Receptors were obtained from a human donor in good health (CMV status not recorded). Some clones in this sample may be carry-over from other donors' samples.

The V gene is TRBV4-2, the J gene TRBJ2-3, with TRBD2 matching 8 bases. CDR3 length equals 16 residues. J was trimmed by 3 bases and V by 1 base; bases with no gene match: 6. CDR1 LGHNA and CDR2 YNFKEQ come from the germline V gene. The CDR3 DNA reads as TGTGCCAGCAGCCAAGCCCTCCGCGGGGGGACAGATACGCAGTATTTT. Protein: CASSQALRGGTDTQYF.

As for this clonotype: A much larger clone sits a single nucleotide away, making a read error possible. In this CDR3 the conserved last residue, phenylalanine or tryptophan, is missing, so a read error is likely. CDR3 amino acids: CASSLIPSKPQHC. The CDR3 bases are TGTGCCAGCAGCTTGATTCCATCTAAGCCCCAGCATTGT. This chain uses TRBV7-2 with TRBJ1-5, with D unclear. Trimming shortened V by 3 bases and J by 8 bases, and 11 bases separated the two germline ends. The CDR3 is 13 amino acids. The germline gives CDR1 SGHTA, CDR2 FQGNSA.

J is TRBJ2-4 and V is TRBV4-1; D not resolved. The CDR3 consists of 14 residues. Trimming left V 1 base short and J 9 bases short, with 13 bases between. CDR1 and CDR2 (germline): MGHRA, YSYEKL. The CDR3 loop is CASSQVGSLAIQYF. In DNA, the CDR3 is TGCGCCAGCAGCCAAGTTGGTAGCTTGGCCATTCAGTACTTC.

The table lists this clonotype with many counts. This rearrangement joins TRBV29-1 to TRBJ2-1; 12 bases map to TRBD2. Germline V gene lookup returns CDR1 SQVTM and CDR2 ANQGSEA. The CDR3 extends over 16 amino acids. Unmatched junction bases numbered 7, after V lost 4 bases and J lost 3 bases. CDR3 nucleotide sequence: TGCAGCGTTGGGCTAGCGGGAGGGCCGGTCTACAATGAGCAGTTCTTC. It is translated as CSVGLAGGPVYNEQFF.

The CDR3 here is CSVGTGTYYNEQFF. The DNA of the CDR3 is TGCAGCGTTGGTACCGGGACTTACTACAATGAGCAGTTCTTC. The V gene is TRBV29-1, the J gene TRBJ2-1; TRBD2 is a possible D gene (6 bases). This CDR3 comprises 14 residues. Trimming took off 4 bases at V and 3 bases at J, with 13 bases between the two ends. Germline values: CDR1 SQVTM, CDR2 ANQGSEA.

Ten or more counts support this clonotype. This chain joins TRBV7-2 and TRBJ1-5; D is undetermined. Per germline, CDR1 SGHTA and CDR2 FQGNSA. The CDR3 sequence is 15 residues long. Trimming pared 1 base from V and 4 bases from J, leaving 11 bases between. The CDR3 loop reads CASSLVWQENQPQHF. In DNA form, the CDR3 reads TGTGCCAGCAGCTTAGTTTGGCAGGAGAATCAGCCCCAGCATTTT.

This clonotype was picked up many times. The rearrangement joins TRBV12-3 or TRBV12-4 to TRBJ2-3; a possible D gene is TRBD1 (7 bases). The CDR3 has 17 amino acids. Between the trimmed V and J ends, which lost 5 bases and 1 base, there was a span of 19 bases. The CDR3 is CASSTRRGTPGTDTQYF. CDR3 sequence (DNA): TGTGCCAGCAGTACGCGCAGGGGGACTCCCGGCACAGATACGCAGTATTTT.

This clonotype has ten or more counts. This chain links TRBV7-2 with TRBJ2-3, with D tentatively TRBD2 (6 bases). CDR3 size: 17 residues. CDR1 and CDR2 (germline): SGHTA, FQGNSA. The V and J ends lost 6 bases and 3 bases respectively, with 22 bases between them. The CDR3 loop reads CASSHGGTPGSTDTQYF. CDR3 nucleotides: TGTGCCAGCAGTCACGGAGGGACCCCCGGATCGACAGATACGCAGTATTTT.

This chain connects TRBV10-3 to TRBJ2-1, with a tentative D call TRBD2 (5 bases). V was pared by 3 bases and J by 6 bases, with 9 bases between. CDR1 ENHRY and CDR2 SYGVKD come from the germline V gene. The CDR3 has 13 residues. CDR3 residues: CAISEGGINEQFF. CDR3 in DNA: TGTGCCATCAGTGAAGGAGGTATCAATGAGCAGTTCTTC.

This clonotype was observed at least ten times. The chain joins TRBV7-2 to TRBJ2-5; 8 nucleotides match TRBD1. The CDR3 has 13 amino acids. The junction had 2 bases not matched to a gene; V was cut back by 4 bases and J by 4 bases. The germline V gene has CDR1 SGHTA and CDR2 FQGNSA. CDR3 amino acids: CASSSTGVETQYF. CDR3 nucleotide sequence: TGTGCCAGCAGCTCGACAGGGGTAGAGACCCAGTACTTC.